This is a list of T cell receptor beta chains from one sample in a study of blood T cells in healthy people across ages. Each CDR3 protein gets one entry after TCRdb re-called the 5' RACE reads with MiXCR. The table records over 600,000 distinct CDR3 sequences, 56% of them present only once. Sequenced: blood. The receptors originated from a man in his forties in good health. The CDR3 runs from the conserved cysteine through the conserved F or W. The D gene is left open where the match is weak. Not every row has a clone size; where given, it reads once, few, many or a size class.

CDR3: CASSLAFGGSYEQYF
DNA: TGTGCCAGCAGTTTAGCATTTGGAGGTTCCTACGAGCAGTACTTC
V: TRBV28
D: NA
size: NA
length: 15
J: TRBJ2-7

CDR3: CASSQVAATNEKLFF
DNA: TGTGCCAGCAGCCAAGTCGCTGCAACTAATGAAAAACTGTTTTTT
V: TRBV14
D: NA
size: NA
length: 15
J: TRBJ1-4

CDR3: CASSPDIAKNIQYF
DNA: TGTGCCAGCAGCCCCGATATAGCCAAAAACATTCAGTACTTC
V: TRBV7-9
D: NA
size: once
length: 14
J: TRBJ2-4

CDR3: CASSRDRDRGGPQHF
DNA: TGTGCCAGCAGCCGAGACCGGGACAGGGGCGGCCCCCAGCATTTT
V: TRBV12-3/TRBV12-4
D: TRBD1
size: NA
length: 15
J: TRBJ1-5

CDR3: CASSVEEQGLQYGYTF
DNA: TGTGCCAGCAGCGTAGAGGAACAGGGGTTGCAGTATGGCTACACCTTC
V: TRBV9
D: TRBD1
size: NA
length: 16
J: TRBJ1-2

CDR3: CATRRVGFRETQYF
DNA: TGTGCCACCAGGAGAGTAGGATTTCGAGAGACCCAGTACTTC
V: TRBV15
D: NA
size: NA
length: 14
J: TRBJ2-5

CDR3: CASSPGPGGDEQYF
DNA: TGCGCCAGCAGCCCGGGACCCGGGGGGGATGAGCAGTACTTC
V: TRBV5-1
D: TRBD2
size: NA
length: 14
J: TRBJ2-7

CDR3: CASSVELAGGPGTGELFF
DNA: TGTGCCAGCAGCGTAGAACTAGCGGGAGGGCCGGGCACCGGGGAGCTGTTTTTT
V: TRBV9
D: TRBD2
size: NA
length: 18
J: TRBJ2-2

CDR3: CASSLGGGASSNQPQHF
DNA: TGTGCCAGCAGCTTAGGGGGGGGGGCAAGTAGCAATCAGCCCCAGCATTTT
V: TRBV7-2
D: NA
size: NA
length: 17
J: TRBJ1-5

CDR3: CASSQTSSGANVLTF
DNA: TGTGCCAGCAGCCAAACAAGCTCTGGGGCCAACGTCCTGACTTTC
V: TRBV11-3
D: NA
size: few
length: 15
J: TRBJ2-6

CDR3: CASSTLTGAVNYGYTF
DNA: TGTGCCAGCAGCACCCTAACAGGGGCGGTTAACTATGGCTACACCTTC
V: TRBV7-9
D: TRBD1
size: NA
length: 16
J: TRBJ1-2

CDR3: CASSADITYEQYF
DNA: TGTGCCAGTAGTGCGGACATAACCTACGAGCAGTACTTC
V: TRBV19
D: NA
size: few
length: 13
J: TRBJ2-7

CDR3: CASREGLAGGPSNEQFF
DNA: TGTGCCAGCCGAGAGGGGCTAGCGGGGGGGCCGTCCAATGAGCAGTTCTTC
V: TRBV12-3/TRBV12-4
D: TRBD2
size: NA
length: 17
J: TRBJ2-1

CDR3: CASSIGGLTNYGYTF
DNA: TGTGCCAGCAGTATAGGGGGACTTACGAACTATGGCTACACCTTC
V: TRBV28
D: NA
size: NA
length: 15
J: TRBJ1-2

CDR3: CASSLAGGQGGSDTQYF
DNA: TGTGCCAGCAGCTTAGCGGGTGGCCAGGGTGGGTCAGATACGCAGTATTTT
V: TRBV7-2
D: NA
size: NA
length: 17
J: TRBJ2-3

CDR3: CSVETSGVSDTQYF
DNA: TGCAGCGTTGAGACTAGCGGGGTATCAGATACGCAGTATTTT
V: TRBV29-1
D: TRBD2
size: NA
length: 14
J: TRBJ2-3

CDR3: CASTSSGTGGRNEQFF
DNA: TGTGCCAGCACCTCGTCGGGGACAGGGGGGCGGAATGAGCAGTTCTTC
V: TRBV7-9
D: TRBD1
size: NA
length: 16
J: TRBJ2-1

CDR3: CSARDLTLTKNIQYF
DNA: TGCAGTGCTAGAGATCTTACCCTTACCAAAAACATTCAGTACTTC
V: TRBV20-1
D: NA
size: NA
length: 15
J: TRBJ2-4

CDR3: CARYPVGGNYGYTF
DNA: TGTGCCAGGTACCCCGTCGGGGGTAACTATGGCTACACCTTC
V: TRBV6-5
D: NA
size: few
length: 14
J: TRBJ1-2

CDR3: CASSPYENTGELFF
DNA: TGTGCCAGCAGCCCATACGAGAACACCGGGGAGCTGTTTTTT
V: TRBV9
D: NA
size: NA
length: 14
J: TRBJ2-2

CDR3: CASGPGQGTEAFF
DNA: TGTGCTAGTGGTCCGGGACAGGGAACTGAAGCTTTCTTT
V: TRBV12-5
D: TRBD1
size: NA
length: 13
J: TRBJ1-1

CDR3: CASSLLGRDRPQDGYTF
DNA: TGTGCCAGCAGCCTTCTAGGCAGGGACAGACCCCAGGATGGCTACACCTTC
V: TRBV7-2
D: TRBD1
size: NA
length: 17
J: TRBJ1-2